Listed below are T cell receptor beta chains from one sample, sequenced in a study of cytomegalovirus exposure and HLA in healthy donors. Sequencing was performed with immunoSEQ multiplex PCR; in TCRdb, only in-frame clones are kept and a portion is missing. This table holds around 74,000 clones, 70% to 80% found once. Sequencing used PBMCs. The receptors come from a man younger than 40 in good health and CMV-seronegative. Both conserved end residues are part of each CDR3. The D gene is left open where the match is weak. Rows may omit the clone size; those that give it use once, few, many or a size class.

TGTGCCAGCAGTGGGACTTCCGATAATGAAAAACTGTTTTTT,CASSGTSDNEKLFF,TRBV28,-,few,TRBJ1-4
TGTGCCAGCAGGACTACCCGAATCTATGGCTACACCTTC,CASRTTRIYGYTF,TRBV28,-,-,TRBJ1-2
TGTGCCAGCAGCTTAAGGACAGATAATTCACCCCTCCACTTT,CASSLRTDNSPLHF,TRBV7-6,-,-,TRBJ1-6
TGCGCCAGCAGCCAAGATCTCAGGCCCAGGGATGCGAAACTGTTTTTT,CASSQDLRPRDAKLFF,TRBV4-1,-,-,TRBJ1-4
TGTGCCAGCAGCCTGAGACAGGGCCCCTACAATGAGCAGTTCTTC,CASSLRQGPYNEQFF,TRBV7-8,TRBD1,-,TRBJ2-1
TGTGCCAGCAGCGTCGTGGGACTAGCCCCAGATACGCAGTATTTT,CASSVVGLAPDTQYF,TRBV9,TRBD2,-,TRBJ2-3
TGTGCCACCAGGTCCGGGACAGGGGGCTTCGTCTATGGCTACACCTTC,CATRSGTGGFVYGYTF,TRBV6-6,TRBD1,once,TRBJ1-2
TGTGCCAGCAGACCGGGTCCCGAGGCCCTCTATGGCTACACCTTC,CASRPGPEALYGYTF,TRBV2,-,-,TRBJ1-2
-,CASSLGVGTGNF,TRBV7-2,-,once,TRBJ2-7
TGTGCCAGCACAAACGGCTATAATTCACCCCTCCACTTT,CASTNGYNSPLHF,TRBV27,-,-,TRBJ1-6
TGTGCCAGCAGTGAACCGGTGGGCGATCAGCCCCAGCATTTT,CASSEPVGDQPQHF,TRBV2,-,-,TRBJ1-5